Listed below are T cell receptor beta chains from one sample, sequenced in a study of early T cells in non-severe SARS-CoV-2 infection. One entry per CDR3 protein, called by TCRdb with MiXCR from the 5' RACE reads. The table shows tens of thousands of distinct CDR3 sequences, with approximately 6% occurring only once. Input material: whole blood. The receptors here all came from an adult who was a healthcare worker with PCR-confirmed SARS-CoV-2 infection or an uninfected control (not recorded which). Each CDR3 is given with its conserved first and last residue. The D gene is left open where the match is weak. Size tells how often a clone was seen (once, few, many) or the class of an expanded clone, and some rows leave it out.

size: many
J: TRBJ2-3
D: TRBD2
V: TRBV12-5
DNA: TGTGCTAGTGGTGCCTCGGCGGGGGAGGTCCCTAGCACAGATACGCAGTATTTT
CDR3: CASGASAGEVPSTDTQYF

size: many
J: TRBJ2-3
D: -
V: TRBV7-9
DNA: TGTGCCAGCAGCTCTTGGGGAACTAGCACAGATACGCAGTATTTT
CDR3: CASSSWGTSTDTQYF

size: -
J: TRBJ2-1
D: TRBD2
V: TRBV18
DNA: TGTGCCAGCTCACCGAGCGGGGTGGGTGAGCAGTTCTTC
CDR3: CASSPSGVGEQFF

size: -
J: TRBJ2-7
D: TRBD2
V: TRBV18
DNA: TGTGCCAGCTCACCACCGAGCGGGGGGGCCTCCGAGCAGTACTTC
CDR3: CASSPPSGGASEQYF

size: many
J: TRBJ2-5
D: -
V: TRBV7-9
DNA: TGTGCCAGCAGTTCCCCGGGACCACCCAACTTC
CDR3: CASSSPGPPNF

size: many
J: TRBJ2-7
D: TRBD1
V: TRBV28
DNA: TGTGCCAGCAGTTTTGGGGCAGGGGGCATTTACGAGCAGTACTTC
CDR3: CASSFGAGGIYEQYF

size: many
J: TRBJ1-4
D: -
V: TRBV7-9
DNA: TGTGCCAGCAGCGCCCGGGACCGAGGATCTATGGAACTGTTTTTT
CDR3: CASSARDRGSMELFF

size: many
J: TRBJ2-1
D: -
V: TRBV6-1
DNA: TGTGCCAGCAGTTTAACCGGGTACAATGAGCAGTTCTTC
CDR3: CASSLTGYNEQFF

size: many
J: TRBJ1-1
D: -
V: TRBV15
DNA: TGTGCCACCAGCAGAGAAAAAACAGTGAACACTGAAGCTTTCTTT
CDR3: CATSREKTVNTEAFF

size: many
J: TRBJ2-2
D: -
V: TRBV10-2
DNA: TGCGCCAGCAGTCTCAGGACTCTGAGTGCCGGGGAGCTGTTTTTT
CDR3: CASSLRTLSAGELFF

size: many
J: TRBJ2-6
D: -
V: TRBV20-1
DNA: TGCAGTGCTTCCGACACTACTGGGGCCAACGTCCTGACTTTC
CDR3: CSASDTTGANVLTF

size: few
J: TRBJ2-6
D: -
V: TRBV2
DNA: TGTGCCAGCACCTTGAGCTCCTCTGGGGCCAACGTCCTGACTTTC
CDR3: CASTLSSSGANVLTF

size: -
J: TRBJ2-1
D: TRBD2
V: TRBV15
DNA: TGTGCCACCAGCAGTTCAGCGGGGGGCTCGTACAATGAGCAGTTCTTC
CDR3: CATSSSAGGSYNEQFF

size: many
J: TRBJ2-1
D: TRBD2
V: TRBV6-6
DNA: TGTGCCAGCAGTTCCGCCCGACTAGCTGAATCCTACAATGAGCAGTTCTTC
CDR3: CASSSARLAESYNEQFF

size: many
J: TRBJ2-1
D: TRBD2
V: TRBV7-2
DNA: TGTGCCAGCAGACCCGGGACTAGCGTATACAATGAGCAGTTCTTC
CDR3: CASRPGTSVYNEQFF

size: -
J: TRBJ2-7
D: -
V: TRBV4-1
DNA: TGCGCCAGCAGCTCAAACGGGGGCCCCGAGCAGTACTTC
CDR3: CASSSNGGPEQYF

size: many
J: TRBJ2-3
D: TRBD1
V: TRBV25-1
DNA: TGTGCCAGCAGTGAAGGGGTCCCGCGGACAGGAGGCACAGATACGCAGTATTTT
CDR3: CASSEGVPRTGGTDTQYF

size: -
J: TRBJ2-1
D: -
V: TRBV5-1
DNA: TGCGCCAGCAGCACCAACCGGGCCAACAATGAGCAGTTCTTC
CDR3: CASSTNRANNEQFF

size: -
J: TRBJ2-5
D: -
V: TRBV28
DNA: TGTGCCAGCCTCTCGACCTGGGGGACCCAGTACTTC
CDR3: CASLSTWGTQYF

size: -
J: TRBJ2-1
D: TRBD2
V: TRBV7-2
DNA: TGTGCCAGCAGCTTACCCAGCGGGGGTCGCAATGAGCAGTTCTTC
CDR3: CASSLPSGGRNEQFF